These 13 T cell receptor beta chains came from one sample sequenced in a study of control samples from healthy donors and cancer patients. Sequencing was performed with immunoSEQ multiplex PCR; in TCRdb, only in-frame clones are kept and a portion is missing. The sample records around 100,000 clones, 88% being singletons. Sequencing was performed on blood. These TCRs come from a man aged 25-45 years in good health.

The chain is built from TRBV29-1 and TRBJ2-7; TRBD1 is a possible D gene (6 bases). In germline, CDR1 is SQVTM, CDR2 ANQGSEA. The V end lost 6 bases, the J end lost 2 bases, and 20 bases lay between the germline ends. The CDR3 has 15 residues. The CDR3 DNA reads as TGCAGCGTGCCCTGGGGGACAAGCGACGCCTACGAGCAGTACTTC. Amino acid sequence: CSVPWGTSDAYEQYF.

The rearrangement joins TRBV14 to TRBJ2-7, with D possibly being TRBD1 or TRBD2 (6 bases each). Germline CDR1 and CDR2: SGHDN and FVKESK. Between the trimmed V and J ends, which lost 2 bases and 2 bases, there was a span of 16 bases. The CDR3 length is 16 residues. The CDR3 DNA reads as TGTGCCAGCAGCCAACGGAGTGGGGGGCCTACCTACGAGCAGTACTTC. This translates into CASSQRSGGPTYEQYF. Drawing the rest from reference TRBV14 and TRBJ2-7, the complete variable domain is EAGVTQFPSHSVIEKGQTVTLRCDPISGHDNLYWYRRVMGKEIKFLLHFVKESKQDESGMPNNRFLAERTGGTYSTLKVQPAELEDSGVYFCASSQRSGGPTYEQYFGPGTRLTVT.

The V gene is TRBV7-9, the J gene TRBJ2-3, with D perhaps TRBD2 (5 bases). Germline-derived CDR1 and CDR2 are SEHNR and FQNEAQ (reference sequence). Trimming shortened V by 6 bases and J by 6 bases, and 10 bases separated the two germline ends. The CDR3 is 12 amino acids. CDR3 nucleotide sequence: TGTGCCAGCAGTAGCTCGGGGGATACGCAGTATTTT. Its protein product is CASSSSGDTQYF.

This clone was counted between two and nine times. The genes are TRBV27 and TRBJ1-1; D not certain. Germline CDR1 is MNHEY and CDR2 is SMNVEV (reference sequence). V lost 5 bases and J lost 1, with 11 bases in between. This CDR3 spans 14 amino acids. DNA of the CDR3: TGTGCCAGCAGTCACCTGGGAGGGAACACTGAAGCTTTCTTT. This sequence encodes CASSHLGGNTEAFF.

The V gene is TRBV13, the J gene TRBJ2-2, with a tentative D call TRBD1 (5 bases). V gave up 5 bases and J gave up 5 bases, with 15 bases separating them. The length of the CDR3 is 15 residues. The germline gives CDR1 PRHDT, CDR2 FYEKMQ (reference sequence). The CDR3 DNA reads TGTGCCAGCAGCCGTGGACAACCGCGTACCGGGGAGCTGTTTTTT. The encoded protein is CASSRGQPRTGELFF.

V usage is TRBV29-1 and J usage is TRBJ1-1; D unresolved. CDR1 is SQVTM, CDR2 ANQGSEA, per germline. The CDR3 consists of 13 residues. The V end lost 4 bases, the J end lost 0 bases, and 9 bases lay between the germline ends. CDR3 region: CSVVVFLNTEAFF. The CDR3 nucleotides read TGCAGCGTTGTGGTATTCTTGAACACTGAAGCTTTCTTT.

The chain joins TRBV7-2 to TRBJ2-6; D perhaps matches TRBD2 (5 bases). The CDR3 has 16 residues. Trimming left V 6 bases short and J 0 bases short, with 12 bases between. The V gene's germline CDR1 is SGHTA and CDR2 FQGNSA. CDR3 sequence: CASRIAFTSGANVLTF. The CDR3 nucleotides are TGTGCCAGCAGAATAGCGTTTACCTCTGGGGCCAACGTCCTGACTTTC.

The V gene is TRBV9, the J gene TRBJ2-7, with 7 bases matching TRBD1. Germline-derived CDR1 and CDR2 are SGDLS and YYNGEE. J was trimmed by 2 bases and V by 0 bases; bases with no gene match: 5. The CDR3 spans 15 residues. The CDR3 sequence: CASSVAIGQAYEQYF. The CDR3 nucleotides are TGTGCCAGCAGCGTAGCGATTGGACAGGCCTACGAGCAGTACTTC. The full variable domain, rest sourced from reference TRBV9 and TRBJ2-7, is DSGVTQTPKHLITATGQRVTLRCSPRSGDLSVYWYQQSLDQGLQFLIQYYNGEERAKGNILERFSAQQFPDLHSELNLSSLELGDSALYFCASSVAIGQAYEQYFGPGTRLTVT.

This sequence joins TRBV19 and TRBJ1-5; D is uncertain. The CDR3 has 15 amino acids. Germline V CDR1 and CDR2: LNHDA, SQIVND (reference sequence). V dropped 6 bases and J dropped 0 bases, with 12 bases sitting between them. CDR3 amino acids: CASRGRRDSNQPQHF. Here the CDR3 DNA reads TGTGCCAGTAGGGGGAGAAGGGATAGCAATCAGCCCCAGCATTTT.

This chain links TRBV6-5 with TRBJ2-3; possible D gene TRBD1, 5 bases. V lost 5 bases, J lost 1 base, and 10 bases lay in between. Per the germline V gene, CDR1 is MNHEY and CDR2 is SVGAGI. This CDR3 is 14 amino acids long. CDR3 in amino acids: CASSLGPGTDTQYF. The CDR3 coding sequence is TGTGCCAGCAGTCTGGGGCCGGGCACAGATACGCAGTATTTT.

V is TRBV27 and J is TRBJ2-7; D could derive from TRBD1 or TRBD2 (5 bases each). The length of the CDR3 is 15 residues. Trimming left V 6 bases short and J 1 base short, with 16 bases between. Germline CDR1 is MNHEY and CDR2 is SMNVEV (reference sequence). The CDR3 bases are TGTGCCAGCAGGGGGGTCGGTGCGGCGTCCTACGAGCAGTACTTC. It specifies CASRGVGAASYEQYF.

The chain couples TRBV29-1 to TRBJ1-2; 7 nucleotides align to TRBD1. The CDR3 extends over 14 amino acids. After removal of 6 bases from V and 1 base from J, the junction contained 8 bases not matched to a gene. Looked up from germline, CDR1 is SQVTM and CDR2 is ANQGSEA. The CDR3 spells CSVDIRDSNYGYTF. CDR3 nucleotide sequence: TGCAGCGTCGACATCCGGGACAGTAACTATGGCTACACCTTC.

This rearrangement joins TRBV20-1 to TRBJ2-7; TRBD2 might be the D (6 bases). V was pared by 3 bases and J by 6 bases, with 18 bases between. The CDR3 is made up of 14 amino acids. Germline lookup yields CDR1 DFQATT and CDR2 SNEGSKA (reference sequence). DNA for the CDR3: TGCAGTGCTAGTTCGCCGACTAGGGTGGGCGAGCAGTACTTC. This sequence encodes CSASSPTRVGEQYF.